This TCR beta chain was identified during a study of T cell repertoires in cytomegalovirus infection. The wider study: As its CMV epitopes, the study selected recently identified HLA-C-restricted and well-studied HLA-B-restricted targets. A matching HLA type, together with CMV infection, was signaled by public TCR beta signatures. Study-wide results and limits: There were HLA-C-restricted CMV-specific TCR beta clonotypes dominating the ex vivo response.

On this clonotype itself: No antigen is known for it.

Per the germline V gene, CDR1 is LNHNV and CDR2 is YYDKDF (reference sequence). This CDR3 contains 12 residues. Deletions cut 0 bases from V and 9 bases from J, with 6 bases between. TCRdb ran MiXCR on the reads and lists one entry per CDR3 protein. Of about half a million distinct CDR3 sequences listed, roughly a third are singletons. Sequencing used cultured PBMCs, obtained from culture after CMV antigen stimulation. The rearrangement links TRBV15 to TRBJ2-1; the D is unclear. This sequence originates from a human donor in good health (CMV status not recorded). Some clones in this sample may be carry-over from other donors' samples. This CDR3 is CATSRESLEQFF. Written as DNA, the CDR3 is TGTGCCACCAGCAGAGAGAGCCTTGAGCAGTTCTTC.